This T cell receptor beta chain emerged from a study of CD8 T cells in Susac syndrome. RNA totalling about 0.45 to 1 ug underwent reverse transcription with random hexamers. TCRdb reanalysed the immunoSEQ multiplex PCR reads using MiXCR and keeps one entry per CDR3 protein. The sample contains fewer than 150,000 distinct CDR3 sequences, roughly 95% of which appear only once. This CDR3 region has 12 residues. The germline V gene encodes CDR1 SQVTM and CDR2 ANQGSEA. Between the trimmed V and J ends, which lost 6 bases and 0 bases, there was a span of 9 bases. Sequenced: CD4+ T cells from PBMCs. The V gene is TRBV29-1, the J gene TRBJ2-7; D is ambiguous. This sequence originates from a human donor in good health. The CDR3: CSVGPSSYEQYF. CDR3 DNA sequence: TGCAGCGTAGGGCCGAGCTCCTACGAGCAGTACTTC.